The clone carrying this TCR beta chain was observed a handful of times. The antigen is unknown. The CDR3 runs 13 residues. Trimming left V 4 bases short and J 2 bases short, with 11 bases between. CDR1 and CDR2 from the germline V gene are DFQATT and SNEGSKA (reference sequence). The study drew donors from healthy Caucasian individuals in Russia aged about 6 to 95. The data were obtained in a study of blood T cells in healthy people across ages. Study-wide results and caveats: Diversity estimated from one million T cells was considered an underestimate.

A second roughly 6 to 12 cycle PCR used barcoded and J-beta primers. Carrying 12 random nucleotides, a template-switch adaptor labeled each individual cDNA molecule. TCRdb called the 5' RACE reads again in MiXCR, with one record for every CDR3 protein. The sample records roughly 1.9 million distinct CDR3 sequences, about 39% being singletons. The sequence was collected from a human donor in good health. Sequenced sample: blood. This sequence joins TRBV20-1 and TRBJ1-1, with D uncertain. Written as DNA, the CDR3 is TGCAGTGCTAAACTGGGCGTAAACACTGAAGCTTTCTTT. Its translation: CSAKLGVNTEAFF.